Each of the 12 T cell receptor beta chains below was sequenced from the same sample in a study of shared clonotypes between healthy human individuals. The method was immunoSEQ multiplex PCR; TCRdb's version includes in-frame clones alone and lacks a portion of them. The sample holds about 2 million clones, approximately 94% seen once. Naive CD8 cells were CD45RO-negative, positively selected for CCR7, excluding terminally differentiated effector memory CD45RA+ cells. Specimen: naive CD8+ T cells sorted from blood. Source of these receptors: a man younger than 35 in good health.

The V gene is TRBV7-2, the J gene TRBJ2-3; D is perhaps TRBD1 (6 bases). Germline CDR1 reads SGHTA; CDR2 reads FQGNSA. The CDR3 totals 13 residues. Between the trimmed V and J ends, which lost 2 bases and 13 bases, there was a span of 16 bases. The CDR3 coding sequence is TGTGCCAGCAGCTTAATGGCAGGGGCTCTCAAGTATTTT. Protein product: CASSLMAGALKYF.

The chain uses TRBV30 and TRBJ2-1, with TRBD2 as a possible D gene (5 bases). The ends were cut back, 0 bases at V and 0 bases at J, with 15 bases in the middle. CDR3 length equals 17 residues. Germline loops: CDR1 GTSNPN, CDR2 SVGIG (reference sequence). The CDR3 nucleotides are TGTGCCTGGAGTGTTAGCGTCCTCGATTACTCCTACAATGAGCAGTTCTTC. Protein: CAWSVSVLDYSYNEQFF. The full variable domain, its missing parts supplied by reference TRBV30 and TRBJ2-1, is SQTIHQWPATLVQPVGSPLSLECTVEGTSNPNLYWYRQAAGRGLQLLFYSVGIGQISSEVPQNLSASRPQDRQFILSSKKLLLSDSGFYLCAWSVSVLDYSYNEQFFGPGTRLTVL.

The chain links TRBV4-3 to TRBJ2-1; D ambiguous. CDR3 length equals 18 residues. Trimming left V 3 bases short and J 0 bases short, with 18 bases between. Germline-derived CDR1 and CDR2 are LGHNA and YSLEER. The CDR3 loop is CASSQEFYPESSYNEQFF. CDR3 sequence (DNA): TGCGCCAGCAGCCAGGAATTTTATCCGGAGAGCTCCTACAATGAGCAGTTCTTC.

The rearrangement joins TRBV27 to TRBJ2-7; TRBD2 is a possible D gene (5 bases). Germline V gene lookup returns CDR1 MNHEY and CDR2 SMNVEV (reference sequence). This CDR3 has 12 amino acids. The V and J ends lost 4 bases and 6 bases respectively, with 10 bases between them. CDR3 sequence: CASSYPEGEQYF. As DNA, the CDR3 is TGTGCCAGCAGTTACCCCGAGGGCGAGCAGTACTTC.

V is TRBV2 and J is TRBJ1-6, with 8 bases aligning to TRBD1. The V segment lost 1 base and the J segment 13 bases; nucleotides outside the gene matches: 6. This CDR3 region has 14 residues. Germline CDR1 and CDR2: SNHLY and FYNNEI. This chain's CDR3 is CASSEGEQGDPLHF. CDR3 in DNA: TGTGCCAGCAGTGAAGGGGAACAGGGGGATCCCCTCCACTTT.

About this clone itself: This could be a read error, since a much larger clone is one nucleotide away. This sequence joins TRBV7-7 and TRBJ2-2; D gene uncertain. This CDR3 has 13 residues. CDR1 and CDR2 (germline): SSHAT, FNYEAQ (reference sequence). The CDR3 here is CASSYTNTGELFF. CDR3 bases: TGTGCTAGCAGCTACACGAACACCGGGGAGCTGTTTTTT.

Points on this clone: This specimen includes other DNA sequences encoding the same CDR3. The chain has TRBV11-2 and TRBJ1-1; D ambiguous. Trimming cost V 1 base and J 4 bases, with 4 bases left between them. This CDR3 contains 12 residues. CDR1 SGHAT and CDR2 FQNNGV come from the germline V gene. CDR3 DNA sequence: TGTGCCAGCAGCTTAGGAACCACTGAAGCTTTCTTT. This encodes CASSLGTTEAFF.

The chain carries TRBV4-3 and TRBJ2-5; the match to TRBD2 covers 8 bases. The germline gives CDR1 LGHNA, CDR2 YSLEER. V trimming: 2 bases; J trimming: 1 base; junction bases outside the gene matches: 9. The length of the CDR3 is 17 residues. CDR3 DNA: TGCGCCAGCAGCCAATTCCTTGGCGGGAGGCTCCAAGAGACCCAGTACTTC. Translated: CASSQFLGGRLQETQYF.

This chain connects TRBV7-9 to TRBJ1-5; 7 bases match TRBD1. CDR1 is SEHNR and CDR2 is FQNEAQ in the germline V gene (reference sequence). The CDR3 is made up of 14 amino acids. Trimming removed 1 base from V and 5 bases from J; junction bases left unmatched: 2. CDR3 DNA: TGTGCCAGCAGCTTAGGGGACAGCTATCAGCCCCAGCATTTT. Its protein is CASSLGDSYQPQHF.

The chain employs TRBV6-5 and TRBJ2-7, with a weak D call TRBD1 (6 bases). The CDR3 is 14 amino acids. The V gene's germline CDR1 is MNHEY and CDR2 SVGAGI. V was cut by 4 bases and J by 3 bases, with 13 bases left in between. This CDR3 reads CASSLTGRSYEQYF. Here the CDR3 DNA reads TGTGCCAGCAGTTTGACAGGCCGTAGCTACGAGCAGTACTTC.

The DNA of the CDR3 is TGTGCCTGGAGTGCCCAATCCCACAATGAGCAGTTCTTC. It translates to CAWSAQSHNEQFF. This chain links TRBV30 with TRBJ2-1; D gene uncertain. Trimming removed 1 base at V and 5 bases at J, with 9 bases between. Per germline, CDR1 GTSNPN and CDR2 SVGIG (reference sequence). This CDR3 has 13 amino acids. Full variable domain (outside the CDR3, taken from reference TRBV30 and TRBJ2-1): SQTIHQWPATLVQPVGSPLSLECTVEGTSNPNLYWYRQAAGRGLQLLFYSVGIGQISSEVPQNLSASRPQDRQFILSSKKLLLSDSGFYLCAWSAQSHNEQFFGPGTRLTVL.

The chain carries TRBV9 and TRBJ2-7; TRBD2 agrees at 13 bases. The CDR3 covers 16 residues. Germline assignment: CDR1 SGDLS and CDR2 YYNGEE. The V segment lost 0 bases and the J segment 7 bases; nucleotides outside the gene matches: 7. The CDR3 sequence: CASSVGGLAGVREQYF. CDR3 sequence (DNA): TGTGCCAGCAGCGTAGGAGGACTAGCGGGGGTGAGAGAGCAGTACTTC.